This T cell receptor (beta chain) originates from a study of cytomegalovirus exposure and HLA in healthy donors. Whole-study results and caveats: TRBV6-2, TRBV6-3 and some other V segments were excluded as indistinguishable.

Amplification used 60 Vbeta primers and 13 Jbeta primers. In the authors' methods: Among the unique TCR beta chains that a later analysis counted, about 86 million in all, about 11 million were shared. Method: immunoSEQ multiplex PCR; TCRdb's copy keeps in-frame clones and lacks some. Clonal size and the V and J genes are those of that table, whereas D and trimming came from the DNA. In all, the sample yields 21,000 or so clones. In regard to this clone: Its cognate antigen is unknown.

Germline V lookup: CDR1 LGHNA, CDR2 YNFKEQ. The CDR3 is 15 amino acids. Trimming left V 4 bases short and J 3 bases short, with 16 bases between. Sequenced: PBMCs. The sequence was collected from a man in his sixties in good health and CMV-seropositive. The V call is TRBV4-2, the J call TRBJ2-7; the D gene is possibly TRBD1 (5 bases). CDR3 region: CASSPSEDRNYEQYF. DNA of the CDR3: TGTGCCAGCAGCCCGTCAGAAGACAGAAACTACGAGCAGTACTTC.